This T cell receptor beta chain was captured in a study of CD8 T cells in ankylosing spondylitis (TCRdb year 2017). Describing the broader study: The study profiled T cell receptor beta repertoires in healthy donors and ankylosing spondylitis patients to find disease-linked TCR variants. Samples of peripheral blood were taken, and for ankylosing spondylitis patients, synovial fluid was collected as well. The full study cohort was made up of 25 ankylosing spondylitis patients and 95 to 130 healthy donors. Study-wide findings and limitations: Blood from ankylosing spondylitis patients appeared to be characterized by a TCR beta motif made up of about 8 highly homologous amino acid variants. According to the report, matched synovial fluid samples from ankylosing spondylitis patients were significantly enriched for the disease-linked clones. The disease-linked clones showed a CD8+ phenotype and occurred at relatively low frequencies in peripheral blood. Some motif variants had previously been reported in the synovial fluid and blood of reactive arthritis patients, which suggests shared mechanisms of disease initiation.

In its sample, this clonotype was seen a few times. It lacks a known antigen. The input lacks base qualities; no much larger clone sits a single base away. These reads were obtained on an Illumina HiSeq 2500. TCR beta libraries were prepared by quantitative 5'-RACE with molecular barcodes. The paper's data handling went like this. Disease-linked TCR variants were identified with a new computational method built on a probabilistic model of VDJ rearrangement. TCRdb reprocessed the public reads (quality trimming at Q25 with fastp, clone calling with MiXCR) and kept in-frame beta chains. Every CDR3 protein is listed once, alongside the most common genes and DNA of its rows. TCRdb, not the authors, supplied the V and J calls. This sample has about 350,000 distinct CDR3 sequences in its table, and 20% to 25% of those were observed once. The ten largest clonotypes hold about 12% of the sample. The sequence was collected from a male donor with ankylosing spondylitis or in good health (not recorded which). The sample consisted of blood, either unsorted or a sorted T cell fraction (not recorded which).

The base sequence is TGTGCCACCAGGCCGACCGGGGCCGGGGAGCTGTTTTTT. The encoded protein is CATRPTGAGELFF. This chain is built from TRBV24-1 and TRBJ2-2; TRBD2 is a weak D gene call, 5 bases matching. Trimming costs V 7 bases and J 6 bases, and their ends lie 11 bases apart. The CDR3 spans 13 residues, from the cysteine through the phenylalanine. Only the CDR3 part of the read is kept: 39 bases, read in frame from the first base. CDR1 and CDR2, per the germline V gene, are KGHDR and SFDVKD.